This T cell receptor (beta chain) came from a study of blood T cell repertoires in COVID-19. Study summary: COVID-19 samples collected from the United States, Italy and Spain covered acute and convalescent phases. Nucleic acid was either cDNA or gDNA, and it came from T cells, B-cell-depleted T cells, or PBMCs.

The CDR3 has 18 residues. Germline V lookup: CDR1 SGHAT, CDR2 FQNNGV. Trimming cost V 4 bases and J 6 bases, with 22 bases left between them. Original methodology: Amplifying reference gene primers gave estimates of nucleated cell counts. Repertoires were generated with immunoSEQ multiplex PCR, while TCRdb's copy carries only in-frame clones and drops some. V and J calls and clone size are copied from that table; D and trimming were computed from the DNA. The sample lists about 220,000 clones; more than 70% were seen once. V is TRBV11-2 and J is TRBJ1-6; maybe TRBD1 (6 bases). This TCR derives from a woman aged 80 or older with acute or convalescent COVID-19. Sequenced sample: peripheral blood. The CDR3 coding sequence is TGTGCCAGCAGCTCCCCCTCGTATCCGGGACAAATTAATTCACCCCTCCACTTT. This translates into CASSSPSYPGQINSPLHF.